This TCR beta chain came from a study of blood T cell repertoires in COVID-19. Whole-study context: Acute and convalescent COVID-19 specimens originated in the United States, Italy and Spain. T cells, B-cell-depleted T cells, or PBMCs supplied cDNA or gDNA.

As processed by the authors: Amplification from reference gene primers served as the basis for estimated nucleated cell counts. Produced via immunoSEQ multiplex PCR; TCRdb's table is partial and in-frame only. V and J calls plus clone size are reproduced from that table; the DNA served to infer D and trimming. The data show about 74,000 clones, about 92% seen once. Germline assignment: CDR1 SGHTA and CDR2 FQGTGA. V was pared by 8 bases and J by 0 bases, with 10 bases between. The CDR3 runs to 14 residues. This chain links TRBV7-3 with TRBJ2-2; D not certain. Sequenced material: peripheral blood. The receptor's source is a man over 45 with acute or convalescent COVID-19. The chain's CDR3 is CASGRPANTGELFF. The CDR3 coding sequence is TGTGCCAGCGGGCGCCCCGCGAACACCGGGGAGCTGTTTTTT.